A selection of T cell receptor beta chains follows, all from one sample in a study of beta chain features in type 1 diabetes. Data came from immunoSEQ multiplex PCR; TCRdb stores just in-frame clones and leaves some out. There are a few hundred thousand clones in the sample; roughly 30% occur only once, and 3.5% to 4.5% lies in the top ten. Sequencing was performed on central memory CD4+ T cells from blood. Source of these receptors: a man younger than 45 in good health. The CDR3 runs from the conserved cysteine through the conserved F or W. The D gene is left open where the match is weak. Size values are once, few and many counts, or a class for expanded clones, and some rows have none.

v_gene	j_gene	abundance	d_gene	CDR3aa	CDR3nt
TRBV4-3	TRBJ2-1	NA	TRBD2	CASSQDRGTSGTNEQFF	TGCGCCAGCAGCCAAGATAGGGGGACTAGCGGGACCAATGAGCAGTTCTTC
TRBV29-1	TRBJ1-1	few	TRBD1	CSSGIGGETEAFF	TGCAGCTCGGGAATAGGGGGCGAGACTGAAGCTTTCTTT
TRBV9	TRBJ2-3	NA	NA	CASSGGDSRSTDTQYF	TGTGCCAGCAGCGGAGGAGACAGCCGAAGCACAGATACGCAGTATTTT
TRBV30	TRBJ2-7	NA	NA	CAWSVQREQYF	TGTGCCTGGAGTGTACAGCGGGAGCAGTACTTC
TRBV5-1	TRBJ1-6	NA	TRBD1	CASSLTPGGLSPLHF	TGCGCCAGCAGCTTAACCCCAGGGGGCCTCTCACCCCTCCACTTT
TRBV6-5	TRBJ1-3	NA	NA	CASSYSGQRGNTIYF	TGTGCCAGCAGTTACTCCGGACAGCGGGGAAACACCATATATTTT
TRBV28	TRBJ2-1	many	TRBD1	CASSIGQGAYNEQFF	TGTGCCAGCAGTATTGGACAGGGAGCCTACAATGAGCAGTTCTTC
TRBV7-2	TRBJ2-1	NA	TRBD2	CASSLSLLAGYSYNEQFF	TGTGCCAGCAGCTTAAGCTTACTAGCGGGGTACTCCTACAATGAGCAGTTCTTC
TRBV30	TRBJ2-3	NA	NA	CAWSIGIGTDTQYF	TGTGCCTGGAGTATCGGGATTGGTACAGATACGCAGTATTTT
TRBV15	TRBJ2-7	NA	TRBD2	CATSGGLAASVQYF	TGTGCCACCAGCGGAGGACTAGCGGCTTCCGTGCAGTACTTC
TRBV5-4	TRBJ1-4	few	NA	CASSPGGQSNEKLFF	TGTGCCAGCAGCCCTGGCGGACAGTCCAATGAAAAACTGTTTTTT
TRBV30	TRBJ2-3	NA	TRBD1	CAWSADTGVADTQYF	TGTGCCTGGAGTGCCGATACAGGGGTGGCAGATACGCAGTATTTT
TRBV5-1	TRBJ2-1	many	NA	CASSRSSSNEQFF	TGCGCCAGCAGTCGGTCCTCCAGCAATGAGCAGTTCTTC
TRBV18	TRBJ2-2	NA	TRBD1	CASSHGQGDTGELFF	TGTGCCAGCTCGCATGGACAGGGCGACACCGGGGAGCTGTTTTTT
TRBV30	TRBJ2-3	few	TRBD2	CAWSPEISSGSTDTQYF	TGTGCCTGGAGCCCCGAAATCTCTAGCGGGAGCACAGATACGCAGTATTTT
TRBV6-6	TRBJ1-2	NA	NA	CASSSPGPHGYTF	TGTGCCAGCAGTTCCCCCGGGCCGCATGGCTACACCTTC
TRBV30	TRBJ2-5	NA	NA	CAWSVAGGQETQYF	TGTGCCTGGAGTGTAGCTGGGGGGCAAGAGACCCAGTACTTC
TRBV30	TRBJ2-1	few	TRBD2	CAWSVQSTSGGGEQFF	TGTGCCTGGAGTGTACAATCAACTAGCGGGGGAGGCGAGCAGTTCTTC
TRBV29-1	TRBJ1-1	NA	NA	CSVLTGRDTEAFF	TGCAGCGTCCTTACAGGGAGAGACACTGAAGCTTTCTTT
TRBV29-1	TRBJ1-5	NA	TRBD1	CSAATGGFGQPQHF	TGCAGCGCCGCGACAGGGGGATTCGGTCAGCCCCAGCATTTT
TRBV7-9	TRBJ2-1	NA	NA	CASSPIRGWSYNEQFF	TGTGCCAGCAGCCCTATCCGGGGATGGTCCTACAATGAGCAGTTCTTC
TRBV7-8	TRBJ1-4	NA	NA	CASSLGQGYNEKLFF	TGTGCCAGCAGCTTAGGGCAGGGTTATAATGAAAAACTGTTTTTT
TRBV7-8	TRBJ2-5	once	NA	CASSLQGETQYF	TGTGCCAGCAGCTTACAGGGGGAGACCCAGTACTTC